This TCR beta chain originates from a study of breast tumors, draining lymph nodes, adjacent tissues. Samples came from axillary lymph nodes draining the breast cancer. This clonotype was recorded many times. Its antigen is undetermined. The CDR3 loop spans 13 amino acids. Between the trimmed V and J ends, which lost 3 bases and 3 bases, there was a span of 8 bases. CDR1 is DFQATT, CDR2 SNEGSKA, per germline (reference sequence). Findings of the study overall: Tumor repertoires ranked between lymph nodes and nontumor tissue in diversity, with V and J gene preferences.

TCRdb reprocessed the multiplex PCR reads with MiXCR, giving one entry per CDR3 protein. This table has roughly 130,000 distinct CDR3 sequences, 15% to 20% appearing once. The material sequenced was axillary lymph node tissue. This TCR derives from a female donor with breast cancer. Some clones in this sample may be carry-over from other donors' samples. V and J are TRBV20-1 and TRBJ1-4; D is unclear. CDR3 loop: CSASYSPNEKLFF. The CDR3 DNA follows: TGCAGTGCTAGTTACAGCCCTAATGAAAAACTGTTTTTT.